This TCR beta chain came from a study of tumor and adjacent non-tumor tissue in lung cancer. Study summary: The cohort had 12 adenocarcinoma, 2 squamous cell and 1 small cell patients. General observations from the study: Shorter survival was associated with higher TCR diversity in tumors.

This CDR3 is built from 14 residues. Germline V gene sequence: CDR1 SGHAT, CDR2 FQNNGV. With 5 bases removed from V and 2 bases from J, the gap between germline ends came to 13 bases. This sample's RNA came from whole unsorted tissue. The library came from three nested PCR rounds adapted from ARM-PCR protocols. TCRdb used MiXCR to reprocess the multiplex PCR reads, holding one entry per CDR3 protein. The sample shows about 140,000 distinct CDR3 sequences, around 60% of them seen only once. As to this clonotype: Its antigen remains unidentified.

The receptor was derived from a man between 60 and 75 years old with small cell lung cancer. The chain employs TRBV11-2 and TRBJ2-7; D possibly corresponds to TRBD2 (6 bases). Material for sequencing was lung tumor tissue. CDR3: CASSPIAAPYEQYF. The DNA for the CDR3 is TGTGCCAGCAGCCCCATAGCGGCCCCCTACGAGCAGTACTTC. Complete variable domain (other parts from reference TRBV11-2 and TRBJ2-7): EAGVAQSPRYKIIEKRQSVAFWCNPISGHATLYWYQQILGQGPKLLIQFQNNGVVDDSQLPKDRFSAERLKGVDSTLKIQPAKLEDSAVYLCASSPIAAPYEQYFGPGTRLTVT.